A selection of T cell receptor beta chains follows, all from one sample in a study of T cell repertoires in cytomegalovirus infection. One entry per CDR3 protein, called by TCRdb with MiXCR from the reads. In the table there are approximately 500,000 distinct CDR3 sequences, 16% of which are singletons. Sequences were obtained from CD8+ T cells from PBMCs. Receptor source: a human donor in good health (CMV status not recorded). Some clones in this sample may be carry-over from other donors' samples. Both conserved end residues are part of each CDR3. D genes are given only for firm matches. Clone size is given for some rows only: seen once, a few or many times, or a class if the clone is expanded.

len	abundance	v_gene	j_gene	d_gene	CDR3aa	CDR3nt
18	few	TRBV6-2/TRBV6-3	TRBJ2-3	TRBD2	CASSYVVAGVPGTDTQYF	TGTGCCAGCAGTTACGTGGTAGCGGGAGTTCCCGGCACAGATACGCAGTATTTT
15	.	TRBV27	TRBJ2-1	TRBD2	CASSVGTSSNNEQFF	TGTGCCAGCAGTGTAGGGACTAGCAGTAACAATGAGCAGTTCTTC
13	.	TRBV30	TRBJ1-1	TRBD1	CAWDRGQGAEAFF	TGTGCCTGGGACAGGGGACAGGGTGCTGAAGCTTTCTTT
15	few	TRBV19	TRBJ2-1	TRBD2	CASSKTSAKRDEQFF	TGTGCCAGTAGTAAGACTAGCGCGAAAAGAGATGAGCAGTTCTTC
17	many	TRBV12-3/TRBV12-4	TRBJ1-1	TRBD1	CASRPIGQGGMNTEAFF	TGTGCCAGCAGACCGATTGGACAGGGGGGGATGAACACTGAAGCTTTCTTT
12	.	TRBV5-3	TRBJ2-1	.	CASEPGPEEQFF	TGTGCCAGCGAGCCGGGGCCCGAGGAGCAGTTCTTC
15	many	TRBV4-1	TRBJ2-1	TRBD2	CASSLAGTRGNEQFF	TGCGCCAGCAGCTTAGCAGGGACTAGAGGGAATGAGCAGTTCTTC
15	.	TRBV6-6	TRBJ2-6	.	CARSSSGTGANVLTF	TGTGCCAGAAGTTCGTCCGGTACCGGGGCCAACGTCCTGACTTTC
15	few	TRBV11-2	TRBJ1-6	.	CASSLRQPFNSPLHF	TGTGCCAGCAGCCTCAGGCAGCCCTTTAATTCACCCCTCCACTTT
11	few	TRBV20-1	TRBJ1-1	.	CSAYGGTEAFF	TGCAGTGCTTACGGTGGCACTGAAGCTTTCTTT
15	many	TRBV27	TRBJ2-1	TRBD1	CASSLFPGGADEQFF	TGTGCCAGCAGTTTATTCCCAGGGGGCGCGGATGAGCAGTTCTTC
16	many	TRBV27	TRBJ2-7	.	CASKGPGTGTSYEQYF	TGTGCCAGCAAGGGGCCCGGGACGGGGACTTCCTACGAGCAGTACTTC
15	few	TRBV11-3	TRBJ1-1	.	CASNSLGVWNTEAFF	TGTGCCAGCAACTCCTTGGGGGTCTGGAACACTGAAGCTTTCTTT
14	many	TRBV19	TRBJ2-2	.	CASSIRSATGELFF	TGTGCCAGTAGTATAAGGTCGGCTACCGGGGAGCTGTTTTTT
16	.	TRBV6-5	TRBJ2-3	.	CASSSLGGGSTDTQYF	TGTGCCAGCAGTTCCCTCGGAGGAGGGAGCACAGATACGCAGTATTTT
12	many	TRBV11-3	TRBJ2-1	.	CASSLEPNEQFF	TGTGCCAGCAGCTTAGAACCCAATGAGCAGTTCTTC
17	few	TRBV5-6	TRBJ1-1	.	CASSLTLIQDLNTEAFF	TGTGCCAGCAGCTTAACCTTAATACAGGACCTGAACACTGAAGCTTTCTTT
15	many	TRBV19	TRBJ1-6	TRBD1	CASSMVTGRDSPLHF	TGTGCCAGTAGTATGGTGACAGGGAGGGATTCACCCCTCCACTTT
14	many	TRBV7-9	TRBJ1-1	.	CASSLRQKNTEAFF	TGTGCCAGCAGCCTAAGACAGAAGAACACTGAAGCTTTCTTT
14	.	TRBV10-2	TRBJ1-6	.	CASTATGIDSPLHF	TGCGCCAGCACCGCAACAGGAATAGATTCACCCCTCCACTTT
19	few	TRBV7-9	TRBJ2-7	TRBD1	CASSPSTGQPLSYTYEQYF	TGTGCCAGCAGCCCAAGCACGGGACAGCCACTCTCGTATACCTACGAGCAGTACTTC
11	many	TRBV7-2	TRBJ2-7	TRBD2	CASTWGGEQYF	TGTGCCAGCACCTGGGGGGGCGAGCAGTACTTC